This T cell receptor beta chain derives from a study of radiotherapy plus CTLA-4 blockade in lung cancer. Study information: Objective responses were observed in 15% to 20% of patients, and disease control was achieved by approximately 32%. Regarding the study as a whole: Among reported predictors of response, early blood T cell clone dynamics with interferon-beta performed best. After treatment with radiotherapy plus ipilimumab, TCR clones that came from the tumor expanded in blood.

Produced via immunoSEQ multiplex PCR; TCRdb's table is partial and in-frame only. The table has about 120,000 clones, nearly 80% seen once. Focal radiation with ipilimumab CTLA-4 blockade was given to patients with chemo-refractory metastatic non-small-cell lung cancer. This clone came up a few times. Antigen unknown. V shed 8 bases, J shed 8 bases, and the junction held 14 bases outside the gene matches. Germline assignment: CDR1 MNHEY and CDR2 SMNVEV (reference sequence). The CDR3 loop spans 14 amino acids. Material: peripheral blood, obtained from a patient treated with radiotherapy plus ipilimumab. The rearrangement uses TRBV27 and TRBJ1-2; 7 bases agree with TRBD1. The sequence derives from a human donor with non-small cell lung cancer who had a partial response to radiotherapy plus ipilimumab. The CDR3 loop is CASPYLGQARGYTF. The CDR3 DNA reads TGTGCCAGCCCTTATTTAGGACAGGCAAGGGGCTACACCTTC.